The T cell receptor beta chain under discussion was sequenced for a study of beta chain features in type 1 diabetes (dated by TCRdb to the late 2010s). Context from the whole study: No differences in mean age, gender distribution, total cell number or subset yield were found between patients and healthy donors. Regulatory and stem cell-like memory subsets were obtained from only 8 patients and roughly eight healthy donors, while naive and central memory subsets were obtained from all 30 or so donors. The study compared TCRB repertoires of sorted circulating CD4+ T cell subsets between recently diagnosed type 1 diabetes patients and matched healthy donors. A total of some 100,000,000 sorted cells were examined across all samples, and a strong correlation was observed between cell number per subset and RNA yield. The study at large found these results: Only small numbers of individuals were included in the HLA sub-analyses, which left unresolved whether HLA type had any influence on TCRB rearrangement. The naive, central memory and regulatory TCRB repertoires appeared to resemble one another more closely among patients than among healthy donors. Type 1 diabetes patients showed a moderate but significant shortening of TCRB CDR3 length in all four CD4+ subsets. PCR may preferentially amplify shorter templates, but because patient and control samples were amplified and corrected together, any resulting skew would affect both groups equally. Because cDNA was sequenced instead of genomic DNA, activated cells with high expression could be over-represented, although the groups did not differ in activation or CD3 levels. Fewer insertions and more nucleotide deletions at VDJ recombination sites were observed in patients with type 1 diabetes, implying thymic rearrangement abnormalities.

The High Capacity cDNA Reverse Transcription Kit was used to reverse transcribe all of the isolated RNA, meaning that expressed TCRB transcripts were what got sequenced. Deep immunoSEQ sequencing was applied to naive, central memory and regulatory T cell samples, giving an average of around 3.4 million total reads per sample. After sorted cells were lysed in RLT buffer, RNA was extracted with DNase-treated RNeasy Micro or Mini kits, with the choice depending on cell number. To prevent cross-contamination, every cell subset was processed on its own, while patient and healthy donor samples were processed together. TCRB sequences were amplified from cDNA with the immunoSEQ multiplex PCR, producing 87-bp fragments spanning the CDR3 region. The amplicons were sequenced using the Illumina HiSeq platform. Per the original workflow: Synthetic template baselines were used to correct PCR bias computationally, reads within Hamming distance 2 were collapsed, and singletons that could not be merged were discarded. Reads were aligned against IMGT to assign V, D and J genes, CDR3 length and insertions or deletions at six rearrangement sites. Clonotype counts were normalized to sorted cell number within each subset before computing true diversity and Gini coefficients with the tcR R package. The overlap coefficient, calculated on TCRB nucleotide sequences, was used to measure repertoire sharing. As a proxy for the pre-selection repertoire, out-of-frame TCRB sequences from naive cells were analyzed. TCRdb's version of the immuneACCESS table is confined to in-frame rearrangements and falls short of the full clone set. An unresolved V gene accounts for under half of the shortfall where checked; the remainder is of unknown origin. V and J calls plus clone size are reproduced from that table; the DNA served to infer D and trimming. The sample profile shows 300,000 to 400,000 clones; 10% to 15% of them were found once. The leading ten clones occupy more than 0.015% of the sample.

From each donor, a single peripheral blood sample of about 100 mL on average was drawn into heparinised tubes. A BD FACSAria II was used to sort naive, central memory, regulatory and stem cell-like memory CD4+ T cells with a panel that included CD45RO, CCR7, CD25, CD127, CD95 and CD27. All sorted populations exceeded 95% purity. PBMCs were isolated right away by Lymphoprep density gradient centrifugation and were stained directly, without culture. So that batch effects would be minimized, each experiment stained and sorted samples in pairs, pairing one healthy donor with one patient. This clone was detected only a few times. The specificity of this receptor is unknown. No base-level quality is on record; no much larger clone is a single base apart. The clonotype originates from a man between 18 and 29 years old in good health. Sequences were obtained from naive CD4+ T cells from blood. What this sample's cell subset or site label stands for: true naive CD4+ T cells.

The CDR3 is CASSPDRGRAGELFF. The DNA sequence reads TGTGCCAGCAGTCCGGACAGGGGGCGGGCCGGGGAGCTGTTTTTT. The V and J genes are TRBV28 and TRBJ2-2; 11 bases in the middle match TRBD1. The germline V gene encodes CDR1 MDHEN and CDR2 SYDVKM. From V the trimming removes 5 bases and from J it removes 6 bases, while the gene matches leave 5 bases of the junction unaccounted for. The CDR3 spans 15 residues, from the cysteine through the phenylalanine. CDR3 DNA is the only sequence kept; it has 45 bases, read in frame from the first base.